The present TCR beta chain was sequenced within a study of technical replicates of blood from several donors. Here immunoSEQ multiplex PCR was the method, and the copy in TCRdb shows in-frame clones only, minus some. The data contain some 80,000 clones, roughly 90% of them singletons. The CDR3 length is 14 residues. Germline V gene sequence: CDR1 MNHEY, CDR2 SVGAGI. V lost 2 bases, J lost 5 bases, and 5 bases stayed unmatched. Source material: T cells isolated from PBMCs. The sequence came from a human donor in good health. The chain recombines TRBV6-5 with TRBJ2-7, with TRBD2 identical over 8 bases. In nucleotides, the CDR3 is TGTGCCAGCAGTTACCGGGGTAGCGGGAACGAGCAGTACTTC. Translation gives CASSYRGSGNEQYF.